This T cell receptor beta chain originates from a study of identical twins. TCRdb recomputed calls from the 5' RACE reads with MiXCR, one row per CDR3 protein. Here the sample spans hundreds of thousands of distinct CDR3 sequences, roughly an eighth being singletons. The germline gives CDR1 SEHNR, CDR2 FQNEAQ (reference sequence). Trimming cost V 4 bases and J 2 bases, with 10 bases left between them. CDR3 length: 14 residues. Points from the study as a whole: High-abundance cord blood beta clonotypes had fewer insertions; memory repertoires showed none.

Comments on this clonotype: No antigen is known for it.

The sample was also reused in another study, on yellow fever vaccine responses in identical twins.

Sequenced sample: PBMCs. V and J are TRBV7-9 and TRBJ2-3; TRBD2 is a possible D gene (6 bases). The sequence was obtained from a young woman in good health. CDR3 loop: CASSWGLDTDTQYF. CDR3 sequence (DNA): TGTGCCAGCAGCTGGGGACTTGACACAGATACGCAGTATTTT.